Listed below are T cell receptor beta chains from one sample, sequenced in a study of technical replicates of blood from a few donors. Profiling relied on immunoSEQ multiplex PCR, and the TCRdb table lists in-frame clones only, not all of them. The data hold some 56,000 clones, with around 95% observed a single time. Sequencing was performed on PBMCs. These receptors were collected from a human donor in good health. Some clones in this sample may be carry-over from other donors' samples. Each CDR3 is given with its conserved first and last residue. A D gene is named only where the DNA matches it firmly. Clone size is given for some rows only: seen once, a few or many times, or a class if the clone is expanded.

D gene	clone size	J gene	V gene	CDR3 DNA	CDR3 protein
-	-	TRBJ2-3	TRBV15	TGTGCCACCAGGAGAGGTGGATTTAGCGCAGATACGCAGTATTTT	CATRRGGFSADTQYF
-	-	TRBJ1-2	TRBV6-5	TGTGCCAGCAGGCGCGGAGTTGGTAACTATGGCTACACCTTC	CASRRGVGNYGYTF
-	-	TRBJ1-6	TRBV27	TGTGCCAGCAGTTTATCTAGTCCTCGATCCCTCCACTTT	CASSLSSPRSLHF
TRBD1	-	TRBJ1-5	TRBV6-5	TGTGCCAGCAGGCTGACAGGGTTTAGCAATCAGCCCCAGCATTTT	CASRLTGFSNQPQHF
-	-	TRBJ1-2	TRBV7-9	TGTGCCAGCAGCCCTCAGGCATCTGGCTACACCTTC	CASSPQASGYTF
-	once	TRBJ1-1	TRBV27	TGTGCCAGCAGTTTAATGACAGGGAACACTGAAGCTTTCTTT	CASSLMTGNTEAFF
TRBD1	once	TRBJ2-7	TRBV25-1	TGTGCCAGCAGTGACTCGACAGGGATCTACGAGCAGTACTTC	CASSDSTGIYEQYF
TRBD1	-	TRBJ1-2	TRBV30	TGTGCCTTACTCAAGGCAGGGGGTGGTGGCACCTTC	CALLKAGGGGTF
-	-	TRBJ1-4	TRBV5-6	TGTGCCAGCAGCTCGACAGGTGCAACTAATGAAAAACTGTTTTTT	CASSSTGATNEKLFF
TRBD1	-	TRBJ1-2	TRBV7-3	TGTGCCAGCAGCCAGGGACAGTTCTATGGCTACACCTTC	CASSQGQFYGYTF
-	few	TRBJ2-6	TRBV19	TGTGCCAGTACCGCCGAGGGTGGTGGGGCCAACGTCCTGACTTTC	CASTAEGGGANVLTF
TRBD1	once	TRBJ2-3	TRBV5-4	TGTGCCAGCACCGACCCGGACAGGGGACGGCCTGTATTTGATACGCAGTATTTT	CASTDPDRGRPVFDTQYF
TRBD2	-	TRBJ2-3	TRBV4-3	TGCGCCAGCAGCCAAGGACTAGCGGGAGGAACAGATACGCAGTATTTT	CASSQGLAGGTDTQYF
-	-	TRBJ1-1	TRBV10-3	TGTGCCATCAGTACAGGGCCGGGCACTGAAGCTTTCTTT	CAISTGPGTEAFF
TRBD2	once	TRBJ2-1	TRBV5-1	TGCGCCAGCAGCTTGGTACTAGCGCTCAATGAGCAGTTCTTC	CASSLVLALNEQFF
-	few	TRBJ1-2	TRBV7-9	TGTGCCAGCAGCGAGGACAGTTCTTTCTATGGCTACACCTTC	CASSEDSSFYGYTF
TRBD1	-	TRBJ2-5	TRBV6-5	TGTGCCAGCAGTAAATGGGACAGGAAAGAGACCCAGTACTTC	CASSKWDRKETQYF
-	-	TRBJ2-7	TRBV30	TGTGCCGGACACAGGGAGAACTACGAGCAGTACTTC	CAGHRENYEQYF
TRBD2	-	TRBJ2-2	TRBV27	TGTGCCAGCAGTTTATCGAAAGGACTAGCGGGAGTCTACGGCACCGGGGAGCTGTTTTTT	CASSLSKGLAGVYGTGELFF
TRBD1	-	TRBJ2-7	TRBV6-6	TGTGCCAGCCTCGGACAGGGGGGGGTTGGAGAGCAGTACTTC	CASLGQGGVGEQYF
TRBD1	-	TRBJ1-6	TRBV6-5	TGTGCCAGCAGTTACGTCCCCAGGGGGCAATCACCCCTCCACTTT	CASSYVPRGQSPLHF
TRBD1	once	TRBJ2-7	TRBV2	TGTGCCAGCAGTGACCAGGGACAGGGAACCTACGAGCAGTACTTC	CASSDQGQGTYEQYF
-	-	TRBJ1-2	TRBV5-1	TGCGCCAGCGGATTCTTGGGCTATGGCCACACCTTC	CASGFLGYGHTF
TRBD2	-	TRBJ2-5	TRBV7-6	TGTGCCAGCAGCCTACAGCGGGGACAAGAGACCCAGTACTTC	CASSLQRGQETQYF
-	few	TRBJ2-6	TRBV5-1	TGCGCCAGCAGCTTGGTCACGCGGGACTCTGGGGCCAACGTCCTGACTTTC	CASSLVTRDSGANVLTF
-	once	TRBJ1-3	TRBV12-5	TGTGCTAGTGGACTGTTCTCTGGAAACACCATATATTTT	CASGLFSGNTIYF
TRBD1	-	TRBJ1-4	TRBV15	TGTGCCACCAGCAGAGATAGACAGGGAGTGGAAAAACTGTTTTTT	CATSRDRQGVEKLFF
-	-	TRBJ1-5	TRBV7-9	TGTGCCAGCAGCTTAGGGACAGAGTATAGCAATCAGCCCCAGCATTTT	CASSLGTEYSNQPQHF
-	-	TRBJ2-1	TRBV2	TGTGCCAGCTTTGAGCGGACCATCTCCTACAATGAGCAGTTCTTC	CASFERTISYNEQFF
-	-	TRBJ2-1	TRBV29-1	TGCAGCGTTGAAGATCGAGCCGGGTATCCCTACAATGAGCAGTTCTTC	CSVEDRAGYPYNEQFF
-	-	TRBJ2-7	TRBV4-1	TGCGCCAGCAGCCAAGAGTCGGGGACAAACTACGAGCAGTACTTC	CASSQESGTNYEQYF
-	-	TRBJ2-2	TRBV30	TGTGCCTGGAGTCCGGTCGCGGCGGGATTTAAGCTCAGGGAGCTGTTTTTT	CAWSPVAAGFKLRELFF
-	-	TRBJ2-7	TRBV14	TGTGCCAGCAGCCAAGATGCCTATACCTACGAGCAGTACTTC	CASSQDAYTYEQYF
TRBD1	once	TRBJ1-5	TRBV11-3	TGTGCCAGCACCCTCAGGGGGACCCAGCCCCAGCATTTT	CASTLRGTQPQHF
TRBD1	-	TRBJ1-1	TRBV6-1	TGTGCCAGCAGGAGGGGACAGGGGATGAACACTGAAGCTTTCTTT	CASRRGQGMNTEAFF
TRBD1	-	TRBJ2-5	TRBV6-1	TGTGCCAGCAGGACAACAGGGGGCGGAAGTGAGACCCAGTACTTC	CASRTTGGGSETQYF
TRBD1	-	TRBJ1-4	TRBV15	TGTGCCACCAGCAGTGACCTACAGGGGCGAAGGGAAAAACTGTTTTTT	CATSSDLQGRREKLFF
-	-	TRBJ1-1	TRBV18	TGTGCCAGCTCACAGTCGGCGGGGCAGCCCTGGGCCGAAGCTTTCTTT	CASSQSAGQPWAEAFF
-	-	TRBJ2-1	TRBV20-1	TGCAGTGCGTTGCTAGGTGAGCAGTTCTTC	CSALLGEQFF
-	once	TRBJ2-3	TRBV11-2	TGTGCCAGCAGCTTAGAAGTGGGGGGGCGTACAGATACGCAGTATTTT	CASSLEVGGRTDTQYF
TRBD2	-	TRBJ2-5	TRBV6-1	TGTGCCAGCAGTGAGAGTGGAGGGCTAGCGGGGGGTACCCAGTACTTC	CASSESGGLAGGTQYF
-	-	TRBJ1-1	TRBV12-5	TGTGCTAGTGGTTTGGTACAGAACACTGAAGCTTTCTTT	CASGLVQNTEAFF
TRBD1	-	TRBJ1-1	TRBV29-1	TGCAGCGTTACTGGGACAGGGGGTGTAGATGAAGCTTTCTTT	CSVTGTGGVDEAFF
TRBD2	once	TRBJ2-1	TRBV6-4	TGTGCCAGCAGTCGACTAGCGGGAGTTGCGGATGAGCAGTTCTTC	CASSRLAGVADEQFF
-	-	TRBJ1-5	TRBV19	TGTGCCAGTACCCTAGCCGTAGCTAATCAGCCCCAGCATTTT	CASTLAVANQPQHF
TRBD1	-	TRBJ1-1	TRBV28	TGTGCCAGCAGTCCCCCGGACAGGAGCACTGAAGCTTTCTTT	CASSPPDRSTEAFF
TRBD1	-	TRBJ1-1	TRBV7-8	TGTGCCAGCAGCTTAACAGGGGCGAACACTGAAGCTTTCTTT	CASSLTGANTEAFF
TRBD2	few	TRBJ2-3	TRBV7-2	TGTGCCAGCAGCTTAGGACAGACTAGCGGGGGGACGGGTACGCAGTATTTT	CASSLGQTSGGTGTQYF